This paragraph covers one T cell receptor (beta chain) sequence. The antigen it recognizes is unknown. These data originate in a study of T cells expressing NK-cell markers (TCRdb year 2020). Broadly, across the study: Three sorted T-cell subsets (CD3+CD56+NKG2C+, CD3+CD56+NKG2C- and CD3+CD56-NKG2C+) from several donors had their TCR beta-chain repertoires profiled. Among the eight sequenced donors, only one was HCMV-seronegative, while the other seven were HCMV-seropositive. Randomly selected healthy volunteers, three men and five women, were used as the eight sequenced donors. Illumina HiSeq 2000/2500, MiSeq or NextSeq was used to sequence libraries as 2 x 150 bp reads. What the research found in general, with its limitations: Those dominant clonotypes were again the most abundant among CD3+CD56-NKG2C+ cells in a few donors, at roughly 25-60.1%. It remained unclear whether the expanded NKG2C-expressing T cell clones were specific for HCMV antigens. In over five donors, the dominant CD3+CD56+NKG2C+ clonotypes were among the top 10 CD8+ clonotypes and accounted for roughly 1.0-7.5% of CD8+ T cells.

CDR1 and CDR2 are read off the germline V gene as SGHRS and YFSETQ. Taken from cysteine to phenylalanine, the CDR3 has 13 residues. The protein alone is recorded here. Instrument on record: Illumina HiSeq 2000. The TCR beta cDNA libraries were made using 5'RACE template switching, a step that added both a universal primer site and unique molecular identifiers. Priming for cDNA synthesis came from the TCR beta constant segment, and two successive PCR amplification steps followed. The published analysis was carried out like this. Reads were demultiplexed and grouped by UMI with MIGEC, and clonotypes were assembled and quantified with MiTCR. To remove erroneous sequences, TCR cDNA sequences were retained only when supported by two or more reads. The tcR package was used for downstream repertoire analysis, and clonotypes were matched between fractions using CDR3 nucleotide sequence together with V segment. VDJmatch was used to annotate antigen specificity against VDJdb, with one amino acid substitution allowed in CDR3. TCRdb reprocessed the reads and lists each CDR3 protein sequence as a single entry, with no DNA. TCRdb, rather than the study authors, made the V and J calls. The sample's table lists a count of about 430,000 distinct CDR3 sequences. The ten largest account for around 1.4% of the sample.

To determine HCMV serostatus, a commercial ELISA kit was used to detect HCMV-specific IgG in serum. Ficoll density gradient centrifugation was used to isolate peripheral blood mononuclear cells from blood. The V and J genes are TRBV5-1 and TRBJ2-5; TCRdb picks TRBD1, but there is no DNA to check that call. This clonotype was obtained from a woman between 45 and 65 years old in good health. Donor details come from another sample of the same person, matched by shared clones. The sample taken for sequencing was blood T cells: a sorted CD56 or NKG2C T cell subset, CD4+ or CD8+ T cells, or bulk PBMC T cells (not recorded which). The CDR3: CASTENRAETQYF.